This note documents a single TCR beta chain sequence. The data derive from a study of blood T cell repertoires in COVID-19. Study-wide background: Nucleic acid was either cDNA or gDNA, and it came from T cells, B-cell-depleted T cells, or PBMCs.

Profiling relied on immunoSEQ multiplex PCR, and the TCRdb table lists in-frame clones only, not all of them. The repertoire consists of 56,000 or so clones, with around 84% occurring once and the leading ten covering around 28%. This clonotype originated in a human donor in a cohort sampled during active COVID-19. The sequenced sample consisted of peripheral blood.

CDR3 residues: CASSRPLGGRKADEQFF. The CDR3 DNA sequence: TGTGCCAGCAGCCGCCCCTTGGGGGGGAGAAAAGCGGATGAGCAGTTCTTC. This sequence joins TRBV6-7 and TRBJ2-1, with TRBD2 matching 7 bases. TRBV6-7 is an open reading frame whose function is uncertain. The CDR3 totals 17 residues. The J segment lost 8 bases and the V segment lost 6 bases, leaving 19 bases of the junction unmatched.